These 3 T cell receptor beta chains originate from one sample sequenced in a study of CD8+CD57+ T cells in acquired aplastic anemia. The sequenced patients had an expansion of CD8+CD57+ cells seen by flow cytometry. Profiling that covered TCR beta VDJ and CDR3 relied on genomic DNA as its template. MiXCR, run by TCRdb on the reads, gives a single entry per CDR3 protein. The sample includes some 200,000 distinct CDR3 sequences, around half of them seen just once. The sequencing input was sorted CD4+, CD8+, or CD8+CD57+ T cells (not recorded which) from PBMCs. The receptors originated from a human donor with aplastic anemia.

This clonotype was observed a handful of times. The chain carries TRBV11-2 and TRBJ2-7, with a possible D match to TRBD1 (6 bases). The CDR3 covers 12 residues. Looked up from germline, CDR1 is SGHAT and CDR2 is FQNNGV. Trimming pared 1 base from V and 6 bases from J, leaving 7 bases between. CDR3 nucleotide sequence: TGTGCCAGCAGCTTAGGGGGGCTCGAGCAGTACTTC. Amino acids: CASSLGGLEQYF.

The chain uses TRBV5-6 and TRBJ1-6; no definite D call. The germline CDR1 and CDR2 sequences are SGHDT and YYEEEE. The CDR3 has 15 residues. Trimming pared 5 bases from V and 6 bases from J, leaving 15 bases between. The CDR3, as DNA: TGTGCCAGCAGTCCCGGACTAGGGAGTAATTCACCCCTCCACTTT. This gives the protein CASSPGLGSNSPLHF.

This clonotype turned up a few times. The chain is built from TRBV6-5 and TRBJ1-4; TRBD1 aligns across 7 bases. The germline V gene encodes CDR1 MNHEY and CDR2 SVGAGI. This CDR3 comprises 15 residues. Losses at the gene ends were 2 bases for V and 7 bases for J; bases not matched to a gene: 7. CDR3 nucleotide sequence: TGTGCCAGCAGTTACGCCGGGACAGTGCTTGAAAAACTGTTTTTT. This codes for CASSYAGTVLEKLFF.